The 20 T cell receptor beta chains given below trace back to one sample, sequenced in a study of beta chain features in type 1 diabetes. Study results and limitations: Among patients with Type 1 diabetes, TCRB CDR3s were moderately but significantly shorter in every one of the four CD4+ subsets.

Antigens for these TCRs are unknown. The authors reverse transcribed all of the isolated RNA, so sequencing captured expressed TCRB transcripts. Produced via immunoSEQ multiplex PCR; TCRdb's table is partial and in-frame only. The sample includes about 650,000 clones, about an eighth of them seen just once. Input material: naive CD4+ T cells from blood. These receptors all stem from a man aged 25 to 45 with type 1 diabetes.

V and J are TRBV18 and TRBJ2-5; D may be TRBD1 (5 bases). Germline CDR1 KGHSH, CDR2 LQKENI. The V gene lost 4 bases and the J gene lost 5 bases, with 14 bases spanning the gap. CDR3 length: 14 residues. The CDR3 DNA reads TGTGCCAGCTCACTGGGCAGGGATACCGAGACCCAGTACTTC. Protein sequence: CASSLGRDTETQYF.

This clone was found a few times. The CDR3 here is CASSPDGNNQPQHF. The CDR3, as DNA: TGTGCCAGCTCACCGGACGGGAACAATCAGCCCCAGCATTTT. The chain joins TRBV18 to TRBJ1-5; no reliable D call. Germline CDR1 KGHSH, CDR2 LQKENI. There are 14 residues in the CDR3. Deletions cut 3 bases from V and 3 bases from J, with 9 bases between.

This clone showed up just a few times. The V gene is TRBV6-5, the J gene TRBJ1-2; D not resolved. Germline values: CDR1 MNHEY, CDR2 SVGAGI. This CDR3 spans 14 amino acids. V was trimmed by 8 bases and J by 6 bases, leaving 19 bases between them. CDR3 protein: CASRDGGFRDGYTF. The CDR3 DNA is TGTGCCAGCCGCGACGGAGGGTTTAGGGATGGCTACACCTTC.

This clone showed up just a few times. The V gene is TRBV4-2, the J gene TRBJ1-2; perhaps TRBD1 as D (5 bases). The length of the CDR3 is 12 residues. The germline V gene encodes CDR1 LGHNA and CDR2 YNFKEQ. Trimming removed 3 bases from V and 8 bases from J, with 10 bases in between. The CDR3 spells CASSHGTWGYTF. CDR3 coding DNA: TGTGCCAGCAGCCATGGGACCTGGGGCTACACCTTC.

This clone was seen more than once but under ten times. V is TRBV28 and J is TRBJ2-7; D gene ambiguous. Germline CDR1 and CDR2: MDHEN and SYDVKM. The CDR3 covers 11 residues. V lost 6 bases and J lost 6, with 9 bases in between. The CDR3 is CASRGPSEQYF. In DNA form, the CDR3 reads TGTGCCAGCAGGGGCCCTTCCGAGCAGTACTTC.

This clone was counted only a few times. For the CDR3, the DNA is TGTGCCAGCAGACAGGGATCCTACAATGAGCAGTTCTTC. Its translation is CASRQGSYNEQFF. J is TRBJ2-1 and V is TRBV28; a weak D match, TRBD1 (6 bases). Germline assignment: CDR1 MDHEN and CDR2 SYDVKM. V was trimmed by 6 bases and J by 1 base, leaving 7 bases between them. The CDR3 is 13 residues long.

This clone was seen more than once but under ten times. The rearrangement links TRBV2 to TRBJ1-1, with D perhaps matching TRBD1 (5 bases). Trimming stripped 9 bases from V and 4 bases from J, with 12 bases between. CDR1 is SNHLY and CDR2 is FYNNEI in the germline V gene. The CDR3 runs to 12 residues. DNA for the CDR3: TGTGCCAGTACCCGGAGGGGCACTGAAGCTTTCTTT. Amino acid sequence: CASTRRGTEAFF.

With regard to this clone: This specimen includes other DNA sequences encoding the same CDR3. The chain has TRBV5-1 and TRBJ2-7, with 8 positions matching TRBD1. In germline, CDR1 is SGHRS, CDR2 YFSETQ. V lost 5 bases, J lost 2 bases, and 6 bases stayed unmatched. This CDR3 region has 14 residues. The CDR3 spells CASSRGQGAYEQYF. Written as DNA, the CDR3 is TGCGCCAGCAGTAGAGGACAGGGTGCCTACGAGCAGTACTTC.

The chain is built from TRBV29-1 and TRBJ1-4; perhaps TRBD1 as D (6 bases). From germline, CDR1 is SQVTM and CDR2 ANQGSEA. The length of the CDR3 is 14 residues. V was trimmed by 4 bases and J by 2 bases, leaving 11 bases between them. This CDR3 is CSVAGDRTNEKLFF. The DNA of the CDR3 is TGCAGCGTTGCAGGGGACCGGACTAATGAAAAACTGTTTTTT.

For the CDR3, the DNA is TGTGCCAGCAGCCGGGTTAGAGCCTCCTACGAGCAGTACTTC. Its protein is CASSRVRASYEQYF. The rearrangement joins TRBV11-2 to TRBJ2-7; D is unclear. Germline values: CDR1 SGHAT, CDR2 FQNNGV. V gave up 5 bases and J gave up 0 bases, with 11 bases separating them. This CDR3 contains 14 residues.

In this sample, this clone turned up a few times. The chain links TRBV29-1 to TRBJ2-7; 12 bases are a match to TRBD1. The length of the CDR3 is 13 residues. From germline, CDR1 is SQVTM and CDR2 ANQGSEA. Losses at the gene ends were 4 bases for V and 7 bases for J; bases not matched to a gene: 5. The CDR3 DNA reads as TGCAGCGTTGCGGGACAGGGGGCTAGGGAGCAGTACTTC. Protein: CSVAGQGAREQYF.

V usage is TRBV14 and J usage is TRBJ2-7, with D unclear. Germline V gene data show CDR1 as SGHDN and CDR2 as FVKESK. V lost 5 bases to trimming and J lost 3 bases, with 14 bases between them. This CDR3 contains 14 residues. For the CDR3, the DNA is TGTGCCAGCAGCTACGGACCAGGCGGCTACGAGCAGTACTTC. Translation: CASSYGPGGYEQYF.

This chain links TRBV5-1 with TRBJ2-7; 7 bases match TRBD1. This CDR3 spans 14 amino acids. V lost 3 bases to trimming and J lost 2 bases; unmatched junction nucleotides: 5. Germline CDR1 SGHRS, CDR2 YFSETQ. CDR3 amino acids: CASSYLQGTYEQYF. In DNA, the CDR3 is TGCGCCAGCAGCTACTTACAGGGGACCTACGAGCAGTACTTC. Filled out from reference TRBV5-1 and TRBJ2-7, the complete variable domain reads KAGVTQTPRYLIKTRGQQVTLSCSPISGHRSVSWYQQTPGQGLQFLFEYFSETQRNKGNFPGRFSGRQFSNSRSEMNVSTLELGDSALYLCASSYLQGTYEQYFGPGTRLTVT.

This clone has just a few counts. V is TRBV7-9 and J is TRBJ1-6; TRBD1 is a possible D gene (5 bases). Germline assignment: CDR1 SEHNR and CDR2 FQNEAQ (reference sequence). The length of the CDR3 is 15 residues. V shed 1 base and J shed 7 bases, with 11 bases lying between them. In DNA form, the CDR3 reads TGTGCCAGCAGCTTAGTACAGGCTTGGAATTCACCCCTCCACTTT. It is translated as CASSLVQAWNSPLHF. The full variable domain, completed using reference TRBV7-9 and TRBJ1-6, is DTGVSQNPRHKITKRGQNVTFRCDPISEHNRLYWYRQTLGQGPEFLTYFQNEAQLEKSRLLSDRFSAERPKGSFSTLEIQRTEQGDSAMYLCASSLVQAWNSPLHFGNGTRLTVT.

This clone was detected a few times. The chain recombines TRBV5-4 with TRBJ2-1, with a tentative D call TRBD1 (6 bases). CDR3 length equals 14 residues. Between the trimmed V and J ends, which lost 4 bases and 12 bases, there was a span of 20 bases. The germline V gene encodes CDR1 SGHNT and CDR2 YYREEE (reference sequence). The CDR3, as DNA: TGTGCCAGCAGCGAGGCTACAGGGCCGGTCGGGCAGTTCTTC. It specifies CASSEATGPVGQFF. Supplemented by reference TRBV5-4 and TRBJ2-1, the full variable domain reads ETGVTQSPTHLIKTRGQQVTLRCSSQSGHNTVSWYQQALGQGPQFIFQYYREEENGRGNFPPRFSGLQFPNYSSELNVNALELDDSALYLCASSEATGPVGQFFGPGTRLTVL.

This rearrangement joins TRBV7-2 to TRBJ1-4, with 7 bases fitting TRBD1. The V gene end was trimmed by 5 bases and the J gene end by 7 bases; junction bases not matched to a gene: 10. The CDR3 is made up of 15 amino acids. Germline CDR1 reads SGHTA; CDR2 reads FQGNSA. The DNA for the CDR3 is TGTGCCAGCAGCATACGACAGGGTTCGGGTGAAAAACTGTTTTTT. Amino acid sequence: CASSIRQGSGEKLFF.

This clone showed up just a few times. The gene calls are TRBV30 and TRBJ2-5, with 8 positions matching TRBD2. This CDR3 is 16 amino acids long. V gave up 0 bases and J gave up 5 bases; unmatched junction bases: 11. Germline-derived CDR1 and CDR2 are GTSNPN and SVGIG (reference sequence). CDR3 sequence (DNA): TGTGCCTGGAGTGTTAGTACGGGGGGGCCACGTGAGACCCAGTACTTC. It yields the protein CAWSVSTGGPRETQYF.

The CDR3 loop reads CASSFDTGSTGELFF. For the CDR3, the DNA is TGCGCCAGCAGCTTTGATACAGGGAGCACCGGGGAGCTGTTTTTT. This chain uses TRBV5-1 with TRBJ2-2; a weak D match, TRBD1 (6 bases). The CDR3 length is 15 residues. Trimming took off 2 bases at V and 4 bases at J, with 12 bases between the two ends. Germline CDR1 reads SGHRS; CDR2 reads YFSETQ.

The rearrangement joins TRBV7-9 to TRBJ1-1; 10 bases are shared with TRBD1. Germline trimming cut 8 bases from V and 8 bases from J; bases unmatched to any gene: 11. The germline gives CDR1 SEHNR, CDR2 FQNEAQ (reference sequence). The length of the CDR3 is 14 residues. As DNA, the CDR3 is TGTGCCAGCGGCCTGACAGGGGGCTCCCCCGAAGCTTTCTTT. This gives the protein CASGLTGGSPEAFF.

This clone was observed a few times. This chain uses TRBV4-3 with TRBJ1-2; a possible D gene is TRBD1 (6 bases). This CDR3 comprises 13 residues. V was shortened by 4 bases and J by 2 bases, with 8 bases between the two germline ends. Germline V CDR1 and CDR2: LGHNA, YSLEER. CDR3: CASSPTGNYGYTF. The CDR3 DNA is TGCGCCAGCAGCCCCACAGGGAACTATGGCTACACCTTC.